The clone carrying this TCR beta chain was observed many times. The antigen is unknown. The data are from a study of metastatic and nonmetastatic thyroid tumors. Study-level information: Repertoires from malignant and benign thyroid patients were compared across blood and tumor or nodule tissue. Study-level results: Across blood and tumor, TCR beta diversity in malignant thyroid tumors was reportedly significantly higher than in benign nodules.

No patient had received any treatment before thyroid surgery. Germline CDR1 SGHTA, CDR2 FQGNSA. The CDR3 is made up of 16 amino acids. The germline V and J ends were trimmed by 2 bases and 4 bases, with 17 bases remaining between them. As processed by the authors: In papillary thyroid cancer, a distant-metastasis classifier was built using CDR3 differences across clinicopathological groups. From the PCR reads, TCRdb re-called clones with MiXCR. TCRdb's processing, not the study's, gives the V and J calls here. The sample includes about 92,000 clones, 15% of them seen just once. The sequencing sample was made of blood. The rearrangement uses TRBV7-2 and TRBJ1-1; TRBD1 might be the D (5 bases). The sequence was obtained from a female donor with papillary thyroid cancer or a benign thyroid nodule (not recorded which). Some clones in this sample may be carry-over from other donors' samples. DNA of the CDR3: TGTGCCAGCAGCTTAACGGCAGTCTTCGGGGGCACTGAAGCTTTCTTT. It translates to CASSLTAVFGGTEAFF.